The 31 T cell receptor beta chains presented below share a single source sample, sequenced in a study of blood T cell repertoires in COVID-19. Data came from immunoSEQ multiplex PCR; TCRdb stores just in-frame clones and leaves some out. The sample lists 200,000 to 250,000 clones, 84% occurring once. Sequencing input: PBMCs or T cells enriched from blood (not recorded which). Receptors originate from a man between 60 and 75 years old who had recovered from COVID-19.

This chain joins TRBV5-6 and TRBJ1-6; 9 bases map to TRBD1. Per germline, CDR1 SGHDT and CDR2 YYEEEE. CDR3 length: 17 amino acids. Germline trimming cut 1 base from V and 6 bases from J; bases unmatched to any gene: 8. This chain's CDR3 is CASSLRGTGIGNSPLHF. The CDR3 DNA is TGTGCCAGCAGCTTGCGGGGGACAGGGATTGGTAATTCACCCCTCCACTTT.

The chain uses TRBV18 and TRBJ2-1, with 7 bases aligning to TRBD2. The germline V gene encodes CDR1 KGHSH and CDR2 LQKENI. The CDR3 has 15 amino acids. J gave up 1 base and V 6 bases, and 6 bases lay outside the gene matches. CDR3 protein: CASSTAGVSYNEQFF. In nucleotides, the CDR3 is TGTGCCAGCTCTACCGCGGGGGTATCCTACAATGAGCAGTTCTTC. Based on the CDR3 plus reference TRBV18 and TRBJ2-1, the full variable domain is NAGVMQNPRHLVRRRGQEARLRCSPMKGHSHVYWYRQLPEEGLKFMVYLQKENIIDESGMPKERFSAEFPKEGPSILRIQQVVRGDSAAYFCASSTAGVSYNEQFFGPGTRLTVL.

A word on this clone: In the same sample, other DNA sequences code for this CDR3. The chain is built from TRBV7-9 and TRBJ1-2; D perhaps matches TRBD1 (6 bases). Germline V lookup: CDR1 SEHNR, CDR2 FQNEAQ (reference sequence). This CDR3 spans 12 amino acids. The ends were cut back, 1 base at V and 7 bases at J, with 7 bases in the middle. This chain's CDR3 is CASSLDRVGYTF. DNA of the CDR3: TGTGCCAGCAGCTTAGACAGGGTTGGCTACACCTTC.

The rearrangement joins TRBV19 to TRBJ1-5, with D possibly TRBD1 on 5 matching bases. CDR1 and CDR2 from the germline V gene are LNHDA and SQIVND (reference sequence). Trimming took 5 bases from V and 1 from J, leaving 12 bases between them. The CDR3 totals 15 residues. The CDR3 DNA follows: TGTGCCAGTAGTTATAGACAGATAAGCAATCAGCCCCAGCATTTT. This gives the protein CASSYRQISNQPQHF.

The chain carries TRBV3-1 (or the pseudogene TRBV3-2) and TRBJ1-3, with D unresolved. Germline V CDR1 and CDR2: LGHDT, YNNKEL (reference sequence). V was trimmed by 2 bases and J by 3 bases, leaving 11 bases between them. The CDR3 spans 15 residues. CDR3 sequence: CASSQSLACGNTIYF. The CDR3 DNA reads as TGTGCCAGCAGCCAATCCCTAGCGTGTGGAAACACCATATATTTT.

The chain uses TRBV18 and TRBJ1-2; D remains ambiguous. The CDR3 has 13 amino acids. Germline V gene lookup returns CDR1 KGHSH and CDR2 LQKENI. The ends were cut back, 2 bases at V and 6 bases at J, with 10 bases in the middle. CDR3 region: CASSPVRENGYTF. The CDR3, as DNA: TGTGCCAGCTCACCAGTACGGGAGAATGGCTACACCTTC. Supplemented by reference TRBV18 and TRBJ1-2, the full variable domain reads NAGVMQNPRHLVRRRGQEARLRCSPMKGHSHVYWYRQLPEEGLKFMVYLQKENIIDESGMPKERFSAEFPKEGPSILRIQQVVRGDSAAYFCASSPVRENGYTFGSGTRLTVV.

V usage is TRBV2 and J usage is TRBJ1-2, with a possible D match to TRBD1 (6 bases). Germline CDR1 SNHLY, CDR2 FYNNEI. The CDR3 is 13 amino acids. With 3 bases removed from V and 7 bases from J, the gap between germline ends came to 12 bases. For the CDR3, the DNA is TGTGCCAGCAGTGAGGGGGGGCGGAGTGGCTACACCTTC. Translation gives CASSEGGRSGYTF.

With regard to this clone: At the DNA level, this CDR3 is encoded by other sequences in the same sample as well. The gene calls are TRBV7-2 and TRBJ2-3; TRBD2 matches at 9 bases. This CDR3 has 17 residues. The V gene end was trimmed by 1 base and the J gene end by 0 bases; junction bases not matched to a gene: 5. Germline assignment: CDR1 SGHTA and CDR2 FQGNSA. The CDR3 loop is CASSLEAGGFSTDTQYF. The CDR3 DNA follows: TGTGCCAGCAGCTTAGAAGCGGGGGGATTTAGCACAGATACGCAGTATTTT.

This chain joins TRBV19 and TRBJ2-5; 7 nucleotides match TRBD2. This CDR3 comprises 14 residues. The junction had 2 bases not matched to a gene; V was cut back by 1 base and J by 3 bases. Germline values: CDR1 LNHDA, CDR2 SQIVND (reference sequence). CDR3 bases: TGTGCCAGTAGTATAGGGGGAGGGAAAGAGACCCAGTACTTC. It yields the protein CASSIGGGKETQYF.

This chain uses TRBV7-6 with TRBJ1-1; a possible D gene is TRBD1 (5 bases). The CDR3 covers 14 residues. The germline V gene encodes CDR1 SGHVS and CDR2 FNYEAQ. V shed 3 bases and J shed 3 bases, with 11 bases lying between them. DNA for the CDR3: TGTGCCAGCAGCTTGACAGCCGTTGACACTGAAGCTTTCTTT. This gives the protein CASSLTAVDTEAFF. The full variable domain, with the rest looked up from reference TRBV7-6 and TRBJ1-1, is GAGVSQSPRYKVTKRGQDVALRCDPISGHVSLYWYRQALGQGPEFLTYFNYEAQQDKSGLPNDRFSAERPEGSISTLTIQRTEQRDSAMYRCASSLTAVDTEAFFGQGTRLTVV.

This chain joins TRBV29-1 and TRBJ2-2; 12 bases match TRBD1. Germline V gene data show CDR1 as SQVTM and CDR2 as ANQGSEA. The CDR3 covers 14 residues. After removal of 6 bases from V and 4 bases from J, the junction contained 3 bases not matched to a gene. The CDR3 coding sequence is TGCAGCGTCGGGACAGGGGGCAGCACCGGGGAGCTGTTTTTT. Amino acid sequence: CSVGTGGSTGELFF.

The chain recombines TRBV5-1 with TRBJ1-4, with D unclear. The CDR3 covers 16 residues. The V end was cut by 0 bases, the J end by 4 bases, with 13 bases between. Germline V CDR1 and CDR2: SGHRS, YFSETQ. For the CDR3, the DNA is TGCGCCAGCAGCTTGGTAACCCCGGCGGGTAATGAAAAACTGTTTTTT. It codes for CASSLVTPAGNEKLFF.

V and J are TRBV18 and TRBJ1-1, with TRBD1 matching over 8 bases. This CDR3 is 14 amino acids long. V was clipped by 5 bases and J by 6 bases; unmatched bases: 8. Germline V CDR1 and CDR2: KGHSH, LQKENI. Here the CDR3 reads CASSAGTGPSEAFF. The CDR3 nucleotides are TGTGCCAGCTCAGCCGGGACAGGTCCTTCTGAAGCTTTCTTT.

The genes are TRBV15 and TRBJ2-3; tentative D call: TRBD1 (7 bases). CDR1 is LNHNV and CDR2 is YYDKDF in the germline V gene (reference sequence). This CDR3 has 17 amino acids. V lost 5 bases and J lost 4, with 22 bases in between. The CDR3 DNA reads TGTGCCACCAGCCGGGGGACAACAGGGGAACGCGCAGATACGCAGTATTTT. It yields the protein CATSRGTTGERADTQYF.

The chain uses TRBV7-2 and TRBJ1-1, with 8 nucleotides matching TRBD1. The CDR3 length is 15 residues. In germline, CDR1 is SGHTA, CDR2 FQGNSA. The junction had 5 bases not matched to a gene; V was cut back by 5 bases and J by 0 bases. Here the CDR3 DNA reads TGTGCCAGCAGCCCACAGGGGGGAGTGAACACTGAAGCTTTCTTT. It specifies CASSPQGGVNTEAFF.

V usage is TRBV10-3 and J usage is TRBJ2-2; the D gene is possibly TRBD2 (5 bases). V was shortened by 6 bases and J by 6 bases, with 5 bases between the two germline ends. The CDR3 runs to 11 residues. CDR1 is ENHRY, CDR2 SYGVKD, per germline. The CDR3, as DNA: TGTGCCATCAGGGGAGCCGGGGAGCTGTTTTTT. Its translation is CAIRGAGELFF.

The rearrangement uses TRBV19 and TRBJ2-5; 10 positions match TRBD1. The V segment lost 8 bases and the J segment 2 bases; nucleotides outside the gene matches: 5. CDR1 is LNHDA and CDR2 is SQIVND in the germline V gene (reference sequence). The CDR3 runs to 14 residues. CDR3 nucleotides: TGTGCCAGTTCCGGGACAGGGGTTCAAGAGACCCAGTACTTC. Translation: CASSGTGVQETQYF.

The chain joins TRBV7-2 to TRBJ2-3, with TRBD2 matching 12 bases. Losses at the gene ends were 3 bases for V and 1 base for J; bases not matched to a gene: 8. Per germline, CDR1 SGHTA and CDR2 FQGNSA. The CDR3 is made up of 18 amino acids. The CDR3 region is CASSFSMLAGGGTDTQYF. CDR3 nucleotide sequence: TGTGCCAGCAGCTTTTCGATGCTAGCGGGGGGGGGCACAGATACGCAGTATTTT.

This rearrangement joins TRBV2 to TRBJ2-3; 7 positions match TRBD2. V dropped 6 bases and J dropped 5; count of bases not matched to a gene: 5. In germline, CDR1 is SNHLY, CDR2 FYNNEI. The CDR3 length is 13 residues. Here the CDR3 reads CASRGTSVDTQYF. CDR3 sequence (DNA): TGTGCCAGCAGGGGTACTAGCGTAGATACGCAGTATTTT. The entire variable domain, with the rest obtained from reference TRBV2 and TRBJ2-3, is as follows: EPEVTQTPSHQVTQMGQEVILRCVPISNHLYFYWYRQILGQKVEFLVSFYNNEISEKSEIFDDQFSVERPDGSNFTLKIRSTKLEDSAMYFCASRGTSVDTQYFGPGTRLTVL.

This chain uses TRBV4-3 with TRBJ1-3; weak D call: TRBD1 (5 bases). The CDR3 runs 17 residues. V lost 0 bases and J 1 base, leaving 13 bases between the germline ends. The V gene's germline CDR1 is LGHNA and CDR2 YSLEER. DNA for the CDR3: TGCGCCAGCAGCCAAGACCCCGCGGGGGGATCTGGAAACACCATATATTTT. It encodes CASSQDPAGGSGNTIYF.

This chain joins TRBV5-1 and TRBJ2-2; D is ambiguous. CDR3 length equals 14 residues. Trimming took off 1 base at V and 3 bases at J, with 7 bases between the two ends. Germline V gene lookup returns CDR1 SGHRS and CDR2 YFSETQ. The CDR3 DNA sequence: TGCGCCAGCAGCTTGATGTCTGACACCGGGGAGCTGTTTTTT. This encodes CASSLMSDTGELFF. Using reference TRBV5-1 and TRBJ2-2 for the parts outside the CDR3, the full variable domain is KAGVTQTPRYLIKTRGQQVTLSCSPISGHRSVSWYQQTPGQGLQFLFEYFSETQRNKGNFPGRFSGRQFSNSRSEMNVSTLELGDSALYLCASSLMSDTGELFFGEGSRLTVL.

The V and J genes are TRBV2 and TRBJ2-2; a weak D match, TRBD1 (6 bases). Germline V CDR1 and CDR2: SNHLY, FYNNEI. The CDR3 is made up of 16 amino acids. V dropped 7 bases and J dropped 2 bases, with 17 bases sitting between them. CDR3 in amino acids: CASTFWGRGNTGELFF. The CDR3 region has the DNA TGTGCCAGCACCTTCTGGGGCAGGGGTAACACCGGGGAGCTGTTTTTT.

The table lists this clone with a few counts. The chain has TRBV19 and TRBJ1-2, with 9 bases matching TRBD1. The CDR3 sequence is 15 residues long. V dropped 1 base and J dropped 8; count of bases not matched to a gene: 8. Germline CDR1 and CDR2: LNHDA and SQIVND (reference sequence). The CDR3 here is CASSIGGTGLWGYTF. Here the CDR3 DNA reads TGTGCCAGTAGTATAGGCGGGACAGGGCTTTGGGGCTACACCTTC.

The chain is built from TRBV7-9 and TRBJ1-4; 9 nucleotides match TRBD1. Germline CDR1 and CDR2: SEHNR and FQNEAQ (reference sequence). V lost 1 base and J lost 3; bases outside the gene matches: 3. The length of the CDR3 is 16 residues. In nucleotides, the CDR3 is TGTGCCAGCAGCTTAGGACAGGGGGGAGCTAATGAAAAACTGTTTTTT. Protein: CASSLGQGGANEKLFF.

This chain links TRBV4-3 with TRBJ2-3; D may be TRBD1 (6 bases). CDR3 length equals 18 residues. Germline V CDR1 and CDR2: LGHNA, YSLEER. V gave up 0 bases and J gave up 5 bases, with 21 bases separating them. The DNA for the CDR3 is TGCGCCAGCAGCCAAGACGCGTTCGGCGCTCTAGGGGGAGATACGCAGTATTTT. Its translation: CASSQDAFGALGGDTQYF.

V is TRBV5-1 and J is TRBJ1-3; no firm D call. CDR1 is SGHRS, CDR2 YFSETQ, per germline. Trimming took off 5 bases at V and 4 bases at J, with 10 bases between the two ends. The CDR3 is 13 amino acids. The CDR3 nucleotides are TGCGCCAGCAGAGAGGGATCCGGAAACACCATATATTTT. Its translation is CASREGSGNTIYF. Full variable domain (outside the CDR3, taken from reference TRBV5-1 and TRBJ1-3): KAGVTQTPRYLIKTRGQQVTLSCSPISGHRSVSWYQQTPGQGLQFLFEYFSETQRNKGNFPGRFSGRQFSNSRSEMNVSTLELGDSALYLCASREGSGNTIYFGEGSWLTVV.

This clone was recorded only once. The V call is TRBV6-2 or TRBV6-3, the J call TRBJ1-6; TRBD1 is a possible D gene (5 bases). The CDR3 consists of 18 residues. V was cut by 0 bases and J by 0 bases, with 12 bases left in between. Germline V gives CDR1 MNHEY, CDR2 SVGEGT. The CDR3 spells CASSYSIGGSSYNSPLHF. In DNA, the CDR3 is TGTGCCAGCAGTTACTCGATCGGGGGGAGCTCCTATAATTCACCCCTCCACTTT.

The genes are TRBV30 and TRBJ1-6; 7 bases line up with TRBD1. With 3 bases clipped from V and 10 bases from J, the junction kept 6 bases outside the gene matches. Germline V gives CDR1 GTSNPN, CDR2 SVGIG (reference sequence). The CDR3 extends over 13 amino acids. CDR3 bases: TGTGCCTGGAGACGACAGGGTAAATCACCCCTCCACTTT. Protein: CAWRRQGKSPLHF. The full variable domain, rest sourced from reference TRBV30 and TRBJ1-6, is SQTIHQWPATLVQPVGSPLSLECTVEGTSNPNLYWYRQAAGRGLQLLFYSVGIGQISSEVPQNLSASRPQDRQFILSSKKLLLSDSGFYLCAWRRQGKSPLHFGNGTRLTVT.

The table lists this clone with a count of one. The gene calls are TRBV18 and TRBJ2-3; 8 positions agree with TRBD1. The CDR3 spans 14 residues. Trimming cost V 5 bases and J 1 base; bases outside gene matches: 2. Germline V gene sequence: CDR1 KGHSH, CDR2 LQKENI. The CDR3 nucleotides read TGTGCCAGCTCAGAGGGACAGGGCACAGATACGCAGTATTTT. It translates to CASSEGQGTDTQYF. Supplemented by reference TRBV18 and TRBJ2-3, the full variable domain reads NAGVMQNPRHLVRRRGQEARLRCSPMKGHSHVYWYRQLPEEGLKFMVYLQKENIIDESGMPKERFSAEFPKEGPSILRIQQVVRGDSAAYFCASSEGQGTDTQYFGPGTRLTVL.

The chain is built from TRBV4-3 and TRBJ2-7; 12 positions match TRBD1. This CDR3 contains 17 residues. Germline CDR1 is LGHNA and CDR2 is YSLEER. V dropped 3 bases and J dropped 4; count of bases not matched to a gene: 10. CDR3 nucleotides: TGCGCCAGCAGCCAGGATCCCGGGACAGGGGGCGTTTACGAGCAGTACTTC. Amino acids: CASSQDPGTGGVYEQYF.

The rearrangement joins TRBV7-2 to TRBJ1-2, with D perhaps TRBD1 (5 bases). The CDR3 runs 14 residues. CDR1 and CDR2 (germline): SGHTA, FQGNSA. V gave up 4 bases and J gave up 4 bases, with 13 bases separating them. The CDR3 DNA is TGTGCCAGCAGCTCAGGGACTTGGAGCTATGGCTACACCTTC. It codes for CASSSGTWSYGYTF.